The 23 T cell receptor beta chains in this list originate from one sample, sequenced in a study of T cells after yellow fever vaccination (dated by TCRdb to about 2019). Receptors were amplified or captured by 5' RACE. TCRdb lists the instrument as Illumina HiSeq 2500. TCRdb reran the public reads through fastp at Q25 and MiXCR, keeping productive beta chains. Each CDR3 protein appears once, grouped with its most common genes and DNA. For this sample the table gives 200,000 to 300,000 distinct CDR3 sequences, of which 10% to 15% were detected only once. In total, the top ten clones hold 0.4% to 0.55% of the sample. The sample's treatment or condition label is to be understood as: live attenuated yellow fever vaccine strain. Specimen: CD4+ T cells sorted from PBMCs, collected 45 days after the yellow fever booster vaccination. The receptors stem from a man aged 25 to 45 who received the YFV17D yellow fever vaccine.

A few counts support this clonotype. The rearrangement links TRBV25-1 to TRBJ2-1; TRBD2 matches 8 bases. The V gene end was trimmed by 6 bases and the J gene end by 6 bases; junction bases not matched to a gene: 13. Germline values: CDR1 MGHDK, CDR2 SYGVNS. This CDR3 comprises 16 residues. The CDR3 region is CASSSISGTRSNEQFF. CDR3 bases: TGTGCCAGCAGCTCTATCTCCGGGACTAGAAGCAATGAGCAGTTCTTC.

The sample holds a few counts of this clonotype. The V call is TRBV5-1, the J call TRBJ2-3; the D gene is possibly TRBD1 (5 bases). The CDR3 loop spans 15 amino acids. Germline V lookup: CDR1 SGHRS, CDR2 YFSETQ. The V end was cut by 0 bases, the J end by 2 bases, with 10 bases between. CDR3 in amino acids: CASSLVQGNTDTQYF. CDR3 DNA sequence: TGCGCCAGCAGCTTGGTGCAGGGAAACACAGATACGCAGTATTTT.

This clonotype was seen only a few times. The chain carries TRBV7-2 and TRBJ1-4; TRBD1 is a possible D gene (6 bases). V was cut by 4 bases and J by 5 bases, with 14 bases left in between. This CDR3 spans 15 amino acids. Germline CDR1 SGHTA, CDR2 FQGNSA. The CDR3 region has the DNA TGTGCCAGCAGCTACGCCAGGGGTTCCAATGAAAAACTGTTTTTT. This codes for CASSYARGSNEKLFF. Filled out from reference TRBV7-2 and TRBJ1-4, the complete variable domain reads GAGVSQSPSNKVTEKGKDVELRCDPISGHTALYWYRQSLGQGLEFLIYFQGNSAPDKSGLPSDRFSAERTGGSVSTLTIQRTQQEDSAVYLCASSYARGSNEKLFFGSGTQLSVL.

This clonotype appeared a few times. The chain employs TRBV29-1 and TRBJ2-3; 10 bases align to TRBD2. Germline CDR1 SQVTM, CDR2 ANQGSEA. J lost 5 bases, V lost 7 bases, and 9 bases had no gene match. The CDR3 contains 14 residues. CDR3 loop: CSASTSGNKDTQYF. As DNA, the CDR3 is TGCAGCGCTTCCACTAGCGGGAATAAAGATACGCAGTATTTT.

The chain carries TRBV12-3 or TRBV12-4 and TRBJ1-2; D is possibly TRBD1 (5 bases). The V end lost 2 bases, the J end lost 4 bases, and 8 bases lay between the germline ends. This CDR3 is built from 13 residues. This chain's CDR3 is CASSLLQGYGYTF. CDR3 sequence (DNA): TGTGCCAGCAGTTTACTGCAGGGCTATGGCTACACCTTC.

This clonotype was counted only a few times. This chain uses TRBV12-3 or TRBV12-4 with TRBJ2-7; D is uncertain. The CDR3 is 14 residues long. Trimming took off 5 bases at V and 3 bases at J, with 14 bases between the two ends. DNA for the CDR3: TGTGCCAGCAGTGTGGGCACCTCCCGCTACGAGCAGTACTTC. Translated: CASSVGTSRYEQYF.

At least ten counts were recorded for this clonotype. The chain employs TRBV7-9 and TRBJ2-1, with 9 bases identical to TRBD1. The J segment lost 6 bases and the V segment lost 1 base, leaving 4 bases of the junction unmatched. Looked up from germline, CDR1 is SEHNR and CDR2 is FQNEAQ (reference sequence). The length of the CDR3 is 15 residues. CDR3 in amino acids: CASSLDGTGTNEQFF. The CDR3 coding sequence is TGTGCCAGCAGCTTAGACGGGACAGGGACCAATGAGCAGTTCTTC.

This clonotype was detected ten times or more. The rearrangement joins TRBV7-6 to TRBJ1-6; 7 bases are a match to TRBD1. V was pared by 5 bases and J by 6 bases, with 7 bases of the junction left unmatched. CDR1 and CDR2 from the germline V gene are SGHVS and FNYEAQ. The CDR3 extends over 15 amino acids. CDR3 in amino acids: CASSAQGLGNSPLHF. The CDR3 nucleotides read TGTGCCAGCAGCGCACAGGGGCTGGGTAATTCACCCCTCCACTTT.

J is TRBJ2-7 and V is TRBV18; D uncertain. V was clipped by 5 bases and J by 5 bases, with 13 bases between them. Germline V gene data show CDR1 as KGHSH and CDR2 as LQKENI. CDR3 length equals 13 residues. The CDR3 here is CASSAKGPDEQYF. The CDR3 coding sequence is TGTGCCAGCTCAGCCAAAGGACCCGACGAGCAGTACTTC.

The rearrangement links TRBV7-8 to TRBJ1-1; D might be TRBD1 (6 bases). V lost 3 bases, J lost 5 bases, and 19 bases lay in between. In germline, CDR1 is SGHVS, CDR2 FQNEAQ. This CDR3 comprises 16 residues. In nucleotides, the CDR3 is TGTGCCAGCAGCTTCAACAGGGTATCCGTTTGGACTGAAGCTTTCTTT. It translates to CASSFNRVSVWTEAFF. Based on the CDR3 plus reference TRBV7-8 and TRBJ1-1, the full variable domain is GAGVSQSPRYKVAKRGQDVALRCDPISGHVSLFWYQQALGQGPEFLTYFQNEAQLDKSGLPSDRFFAERPEGSVSTLKIQRTQQEDSAVYLCASSFNRVSVWTEAFFGQGTRLTVV.

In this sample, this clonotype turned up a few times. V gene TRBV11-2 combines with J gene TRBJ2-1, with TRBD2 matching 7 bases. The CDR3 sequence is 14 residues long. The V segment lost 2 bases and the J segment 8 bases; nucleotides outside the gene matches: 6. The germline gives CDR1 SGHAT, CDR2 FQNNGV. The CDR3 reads CASSLSGNGYEQFF. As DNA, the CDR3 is TGTGCCAGCAGCTTAAGCGGGAATGGGTATGAGCAGTTCTTC.

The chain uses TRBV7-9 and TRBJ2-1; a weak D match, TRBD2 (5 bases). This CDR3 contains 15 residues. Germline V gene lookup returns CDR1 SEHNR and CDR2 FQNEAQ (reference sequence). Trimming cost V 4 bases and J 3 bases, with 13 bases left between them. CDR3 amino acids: CASSYSETIYNEQFF. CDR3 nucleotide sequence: TGTGCCAGCAGCTATAGCGAGACTATCTACAATGAGCAGTTCTTC.

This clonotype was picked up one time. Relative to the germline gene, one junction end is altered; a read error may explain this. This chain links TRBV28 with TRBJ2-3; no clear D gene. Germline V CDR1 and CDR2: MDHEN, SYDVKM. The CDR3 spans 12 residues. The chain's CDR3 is CASSSLSETQYF. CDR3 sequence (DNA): TGTGCCAGCAGTTCCCTCTCAGAAACGCAGTATTTT. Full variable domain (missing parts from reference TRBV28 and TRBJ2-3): DVKVTQSSRYLVKRTGEKVFLECVQDMDHENMFWYRQDPGLGLRLIYFSYDVKMKEKGDIPEGYSVSREKKERFSLILESASTNQTSMYLCASSSLSETQYFGPGTRLTVL.

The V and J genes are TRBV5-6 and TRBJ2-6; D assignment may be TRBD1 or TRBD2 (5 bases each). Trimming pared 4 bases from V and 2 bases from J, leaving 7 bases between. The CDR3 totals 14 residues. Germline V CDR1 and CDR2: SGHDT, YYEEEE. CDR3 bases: TGTGCCAGCAGCCGGGACCCTGGGGCCAACGTCCTGACTTTC. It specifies CASSRDPGANVLTF.

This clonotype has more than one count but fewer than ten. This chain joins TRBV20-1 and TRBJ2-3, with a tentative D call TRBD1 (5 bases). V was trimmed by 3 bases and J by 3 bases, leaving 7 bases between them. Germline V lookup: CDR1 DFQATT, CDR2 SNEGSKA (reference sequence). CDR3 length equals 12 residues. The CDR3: CSARPGTDTQYF. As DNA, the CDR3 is TGCAGTGCTAGGCCAGGGACAGATACGCAGTATTTT.

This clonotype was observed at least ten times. The CDR3, as DNA: TGTGCCAGCAGCGCTGAGGGGGGCTACGAGCAGTACTTC. Protein product: CASSAEGGYEQYF. The V and J genes are TRBV6-6 and TRBJ2-7; D may be TRBD1 or TRBD2 (6 bases each). CDR1 MNHNY and CDR2 SVGAGI come from the germline V gene (reference sequence). The CDR3 covers 13 residues. V was pared by 6 bases and J by 3 bases, with 12 bases between.

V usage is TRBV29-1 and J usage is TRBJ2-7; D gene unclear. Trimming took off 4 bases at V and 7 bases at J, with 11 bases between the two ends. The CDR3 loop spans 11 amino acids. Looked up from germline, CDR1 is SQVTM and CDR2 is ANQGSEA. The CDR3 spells CSVGTYVEQYF. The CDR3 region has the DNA TGCAGCGTTGGAACCTATGTGGAGCAGTACTTC.

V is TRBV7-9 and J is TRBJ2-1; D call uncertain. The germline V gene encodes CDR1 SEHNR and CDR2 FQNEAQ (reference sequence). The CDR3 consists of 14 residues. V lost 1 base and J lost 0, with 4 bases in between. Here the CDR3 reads CASSLVASYNEQFF. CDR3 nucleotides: TGTGCCAGCAGCTTAGTTGCCTCCTACAATGAGCAGTTCTTC.

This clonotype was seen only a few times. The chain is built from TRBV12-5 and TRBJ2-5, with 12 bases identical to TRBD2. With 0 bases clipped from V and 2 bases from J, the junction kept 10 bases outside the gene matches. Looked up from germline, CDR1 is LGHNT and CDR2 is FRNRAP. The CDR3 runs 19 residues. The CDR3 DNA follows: TGTGCTAGTGGTTTGGTAACGGCTAGCGGGAGGGCCGGGCAAGAGACCCAGTACTTC. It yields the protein CASGLVTASGRAGQETQYF.

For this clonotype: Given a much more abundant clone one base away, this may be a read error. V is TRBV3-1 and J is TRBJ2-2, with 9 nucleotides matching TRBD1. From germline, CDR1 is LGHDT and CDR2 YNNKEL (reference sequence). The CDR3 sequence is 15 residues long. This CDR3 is CAISLQGASTGELFF. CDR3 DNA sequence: TGTGCCATCAGCTTACAGGGGGCAAGTACCGGGGAGCTGTTTTTT.

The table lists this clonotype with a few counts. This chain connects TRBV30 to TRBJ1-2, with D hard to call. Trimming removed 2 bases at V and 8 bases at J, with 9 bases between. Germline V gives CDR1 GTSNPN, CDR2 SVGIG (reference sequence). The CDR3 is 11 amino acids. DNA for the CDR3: TGTGCCTGGAGTACATCGCTCGGCTACACCTTC. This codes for CAWSTSLGYTF.

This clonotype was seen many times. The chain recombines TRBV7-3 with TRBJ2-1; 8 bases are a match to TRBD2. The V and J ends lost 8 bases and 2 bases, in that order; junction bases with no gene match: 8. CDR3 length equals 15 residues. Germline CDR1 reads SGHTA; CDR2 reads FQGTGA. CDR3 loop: CASAGGLDAYNEQFF. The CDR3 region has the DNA TGTGCCAGCGCGGGAGGCCTCGACGCCTACAATGAGCAGTTCTTC.

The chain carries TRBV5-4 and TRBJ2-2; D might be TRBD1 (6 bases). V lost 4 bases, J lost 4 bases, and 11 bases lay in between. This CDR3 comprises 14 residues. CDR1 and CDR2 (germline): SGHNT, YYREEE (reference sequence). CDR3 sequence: CASSVQGGTGELFF. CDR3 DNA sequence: TGTGCCAGCAGCGTACAGGGTGGCACCGGGGAGCTGTTTTTT.